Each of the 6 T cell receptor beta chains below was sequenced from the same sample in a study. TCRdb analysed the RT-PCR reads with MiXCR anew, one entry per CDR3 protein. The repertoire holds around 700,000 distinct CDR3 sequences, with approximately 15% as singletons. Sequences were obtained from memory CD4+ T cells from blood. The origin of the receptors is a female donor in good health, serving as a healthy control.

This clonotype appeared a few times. The CDR3 loop reads CATSDSGRTEAFF. The CDR3 bases are TGTGCCACCAGTGATTCGGGGAGGACTGAAGCTTTCTTT. This chain uses TRBV24-1 with TRBJ1-1, with no clear D. V dropped 2 bases and J dropped 5 bases, with 8 bases sitting between them. The CDR3 sequence is 13 residues long. Germline CDR1 KGHDR, CDR2 SFDVKD.

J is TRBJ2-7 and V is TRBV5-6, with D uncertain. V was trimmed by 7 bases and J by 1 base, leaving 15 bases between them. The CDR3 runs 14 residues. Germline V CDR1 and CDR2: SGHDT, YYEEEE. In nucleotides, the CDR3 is TGTGCCAGCTCACCAGGTCCGGGTTCCTACGAGCAGTACTTC. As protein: CASSPGPGSYEQYF.

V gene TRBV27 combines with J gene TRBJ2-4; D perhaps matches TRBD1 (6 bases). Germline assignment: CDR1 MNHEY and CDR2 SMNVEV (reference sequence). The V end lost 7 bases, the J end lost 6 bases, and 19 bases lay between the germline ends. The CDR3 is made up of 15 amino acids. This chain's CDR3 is CASKPQPTGPNIQYF. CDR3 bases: TGTGCCAGCAAACCACAACCGACAGGACCAAACATTCAGTACTTC.

DNA of the CDR3: TGTGCCAGCAGTTTCCCCATGCGCTCACTAGCGGGAGGGCCGCGTACGCAGTATTTT. Translation: CASSFPMRSLAGGPRTQYF. This chain joins TRBV28 and TRBJ2-3; 13 bases align to TRBD2. The CDR3 has 19 amino acids. V dropped 3 bases and J dropped 8; count of bases not matched to a gene: 17. Germline CDR1 reads MDHEN; CDR2 reads SYDVKM.

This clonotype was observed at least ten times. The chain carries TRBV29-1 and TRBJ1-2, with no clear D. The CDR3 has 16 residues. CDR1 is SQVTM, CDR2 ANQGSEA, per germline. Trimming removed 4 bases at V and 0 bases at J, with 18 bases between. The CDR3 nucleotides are TGCAGCGTTGTTAAGATTTTGTTCGACCCTAACTATGGCTACACCTTC. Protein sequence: CSVVKILFDPNYGYTF.

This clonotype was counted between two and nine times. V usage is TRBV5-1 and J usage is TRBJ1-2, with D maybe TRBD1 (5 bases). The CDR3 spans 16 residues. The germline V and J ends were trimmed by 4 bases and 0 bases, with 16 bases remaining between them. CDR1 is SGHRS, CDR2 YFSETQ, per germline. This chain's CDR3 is CASSTRWGDPNYGYTF. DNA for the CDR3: TGCGCCAGCAGCACCCGGTGGGGGGATCCTAACTATGGCTACACCTTC.